This T cell receptor beta chain is drawn from a study of cytomegalovirus exposure and HLA in healthy donors. CDR3 size: 14 residues. V was trimmed by 5 bases and J by 5 bases, leaving 15 bases between them. Germline CDR1 reads SEHNR; CDR2 reads FQNEAQ (reference sequence). With 60 Vbeta and 13 Jbeta primers, the PCR was carried out. Assay: immunoSEQ multiplex PCR; the TCRdb copy retains only in-frame clones and omits some. The sample totals fewer than 100,000 clones; its top ten clones hold 1.3% to 1.5%. The sample comprised PBMCs. This chain joins TRBV7-9 and TRBJ2-5; a possible D gene is TRBD2 (6 bases). The clonotype originates from a woman in her sixties in good health and CMV-seronegative. The CDR3 DNA reads TGTGCCAGCAGCACTGGCGGGGCCGAGGAGACCCAGTACTTC. Protein: CASSTGGAEETQYF.